A selection of T cell receptor beta chains follows, all from one sample in a study of blood T cell repertoires in COVID-19. The repertoire was sequenced with immunoSEQ multiplex PCR; TCRdb's copy has only in-frame clones and lacks some. The table records 150,000 to 200,000 clones, roughly nine tenths of them present only once. The specimen sequenced was peripheral blood. The source is a man younger than 30 with acute or convalescent COVID-19. Each CDR3 is given without its conserved first and last residue. A D gene is named only where the DNA matches it firmly. Some rows mark clone size as missing; the rest say once, few, many or name a class of expanded clone.

v_gene | abundance | d_gene | CDR3aa
TRBV21-1 | . | . | ANVSVQGYGEKLF
TRBV19 | . | . | ASSSGAGTGELF
TRBV7-9 | . | . | ASSLGLGAYNQPQH
TRBV19 | . | . | ASSPQGKDSPLH
TRBV6-6 | . | . | ASSYGSDNNGETQY
TRBV15 | . | . | ATSEALNEKLF
TRBV5-1 | few | . | ASSFPLDTEQF
TRBV4-1 | . | . | ASSQISGETQY
TRBV5-6 | once | TRBD1 | ASSQQGTYANYGYT
TRBV19 | . | TRBD1 | ASSIRRDHRDRGYNEQF
TRBV27 | . | . | ASSFSPFITGELF
TRBV19 | . | TRBD1 | ASSPGGGPYGYT
TRBV28 | . | TRBD1 | ASRPPGQGETQY
TRBV24-1 | . | . | ATSDCSGGPKSYEQY
TRBV11-2 | . | TRBD1 | ASSLGQGEETQY
TRBV28 | once | TRBD1 | ASSLPGQGLGGYT
TRBV11-1 | . | . | ASSLAPPQGVAYNEQF
TRBV19 | . | . | ASSSGFANTGELF
TRBV5-8 | . | . | ASSLVGHPGANVLT
TRBV6-5 | . | . | ASSQTGGNTEAF
TRBV5-1 | . | . | ASSLGGLNTEAF
TRBV6-5 | . | . | ASSYTGYGEQF
TRBV11-3 | . | . | ASSRRGGVTEAF
TRBV3-1/TRBV3-2 | . | . | ASSQRAGGNSPLH
TRBV3-1/TRBV3-2 | . | . | ASSPWGTQPQH
TRBV7-8 | . | . | ASSYGATNEKLF
TRBV6-5 | . | . | ASSPQVTRDGELF
TRBV6-6 | . | TRBD1 | ASRGQGARTEAF
TRBV7-9 | . | TRBD1 | ASSPGDRGRQETQY
TRBV7-2 | . | . | ASSLTQGGTGELF
TRBV27 | . | TRBD2 | ASRSGLAGGLGQETQY
TRBV12-3/TRBV12-4 | . | . | ASRPGGTEAF
TRBV7-2 | . | . | ASSLALGSSSGNTIY
TRBV27 | . | TRBD1 | ASSLSGQGITAEQY
TRBV30 | . | . | AGDRGLSPLH
TRBV30 | once | . | AWSYSYNEQF
TRBV18 | . | TRBD1 | ASSDRTGYSGNTIY
TRBV6-2/TRBV6-3 | . | . | ASSSTVPGQRNTIY
TRBV18 | . | TRBD1 | ASSPPIGGSQETQY
TRBV7-2 | . | . | ASSPRKLGGQETQY
TRBV5-1 | . | . | ARSRLEALENTIY
TRBV7-8 | . | . | ASSLARGYGYT
TRBV7-9 | . | . | ASSFGQLNTEAF
TRBV7-9 | . | TRBD2 | ASSSPGGGVTGELF
TRBV2 | . | . | ASSDGGYGYT
TRBV18 | . | . | ASSPLRGARNEKLF
TRBV18 | once | . | ASSLQQSGGGADTQY
TRBV7-6 | . | TRBD2 | ASSMGLAGGTYYEQF
TRBV19 | . | TRBD1 | ASTRQGNSPLH
TRBV2 | . | . | ASSVLYNEQF
TRBV4-2 | . | TRBD1 | ASSPYRGPNQPQH
TRBV25-1 | . | . | ASRVSGQTNGYT
TRBV7-8 | . | TRBD2 | ASSISGGTDTQY